The 29 T cell receptor beta chains presented below share a single source sample, sequenced in a study of blood T cell repertoires in COVID-19. The method was immunoSEQ multiplex PCR; TCRdb's version includes in-frame clones alone and lacks a portion of them. The sample has about 90,000 clones; roughly 92% are singletons. Specimen: peripheral blood. These receptors were collected from a woman in her sixties with active COVID-19.

This chain connects TRBV19 to TRBJ2-2, with 7 nucleotides matching TRBD1. The CDR3 contains 14 residues. The J segment lost 6 bases and the V segment lost 5 bases, leaving 6 bases of the junction unmatched. The germline V gene has CDR1 LNHDA and CDR2 SQIVND (reference sequence). The CDR3 bases are TGTGCCAGTAGTGGGAGACAGGGACCCGGGGAGCTGTTTTTT. It codes for CASSGRQGPGELFF. The full variable domain, rest sourced from reference TRBV19 and TRBJ2-2, is DGGITQSPKYLFRKEGQNVTLSCEQNLNHDAMYWYRQDPGQGLRLIYYSQIVNDFQKGDIAEGYSVSREKKESFPLTVTSAQKNPTAFYLCASSGRQGPGELFFGEGSRLTVL.

The chain recombines TRBV24-1 with TRBJ2-7; D perhaps matches TRBD2 (5 bases). V was cut by 3 bases and J by 5 bases, with 10 bases left in between. The CDR3 sequence is 13 residues long. The V gene's germline CDR1 is KGHDR and CDR2 SFDVKD. This chain's CDR3 is CATSDLRGDEQYF. For the CDR3, the DNA is TGTGCCACCAGTGATCTTCGGGGAGACGAGCAGTACTTC.

Here the CDR3 reads CASSYSSGAGANVLTF. CDR3 DNA sequence: TGTGCCAGCAGTTACTCGAGCGGGGCTGGGGCCAACGTCCTGACTTTC. The chain recombines TRBV6-5 with TRBJ2-6, with 7 nucleotides matching TRBD2. There are 16 residues in the CDR3. The trim removed 0 bases at V and 2 bases at J, leaving 1 base unmatched. Germline lookup yields CDR1 MNHEY and CDR2 SVGAGI.

This sequence joins TRBV4-2 and TRBJ2-6; 11 nucleotides agree with TRBD2. This CDR3 has 18 residues. V was clipped by 3 bases and J by 3 bases; unmatched bases: 7. CDR1 is LGHNA, CDR2 YNFKEQ, per germline. In DNA form, the CDR3 reads TGTGCCAGCAGCCAGATTAGCGGGAGGGCCAATGGGGCCAACGTCCTGACTTTC. This encodes CASSQISGRANGANVLTF.

The chain carries TRBV28 and TRBJ1-4; perhaps TRBD1 as D (6 bases). This CDR3 comprises 16 residues. Germline CDR1 is MDHEN and CDR2 is SYDVKM. Trimming left V 6 bases short and J 5 bases short, with 19 bases between. The CDR3 bases are TGTGCCAGCAGCACGTCCCCAGGGGACCTCAATGAAAAACTGTTTTTT. Residues: CASSTSPGDLNEKLFF.

This chain joins TRBV7-2 and TRBJ2-1; 9 positions agree with TRBD1. This CDR3 spans 16 amino acids. Per the germline V gene, CDR1 is SGHTA and CDR2 is FQGNSA. V was clipped by 5 bases and J by 6 bases; unmatched bases: 11. CDR3 sequence (DNA): TGTGCCAGCAGCGCGTACACAGGGGGCGCGGGCAATGAGCAGTTCTTC. It codes for CASSAYTGGAGNEQFF. The complete variable domain, with remaining parts taken from reference TRBV7-2 and TRBJ2-1, reads GAGVSQSPSNKVTEKGKDVELRCDPISGHTALYWYRQSLGQGLEFLIYFQGNSAPDKSGLPSDRFSAERTGGSVSTLTIQRTQQEDSAVYLCASSAYTGGAGNEQFFGPGTRLTVL.

The V and J genes are TRBV18 and TRBJ2-1; 9 bases match TRBD2. The J segment lost 4 bases and the V segment lost 3 bases, leaving 7 bases of the junction unmatched. Germline V gene lookup returns CDR1 KGHSH and CDR2 LQKENI. This CDR3 region has 16 residues. Written as DNA, the CDR3 is TGTGCCAGCTCACCGCCCAGCGGGAGGCCTTACAATGAGCAGTTCTTC. Its protein is CASSPPSGRPYNEQFF.

J is TRBJ2-3 and V is TRBV11-3; 7 positions agree with TRBD2. The CDR3 runs 16 residues. V lost 1 base, J lost 0 bases, and 4 bases stayed unmatched. CDR1 is SGHNT and CDR2 is YENEEA in the germline V gene. The CDR3 DNA reads as TGTGCCAGCAGCTTAGGTACTAGCGCTAGCACAGATACGCAGTATTTT. This gives the protein CASSLGTSASTDTQYF.

The chain has TRBV20-1 and TRBJ1-1; 7 nucleotides match TRBD1. Trimming removed 3 bases from V and 5 bases from J; junction bases left unmatched: 6. The CDR3 sequence is 13 residues long. Germline-derived CDR1 and CDR2 are DFQATT and SNEGSKA (reference sequence). The CDR3 reads CSASLAGGTEAFF. Written as DNA, the CDR3 is TGCAGTGCTAGTTTGGCAGGGGGTACTGAAGCTTTCTTT.

The chain links TRBV19 to TRBJ2-1; 11 bases fit TRBD2. This CDR3 comprises 15 residues. Unmatched junction bases numbered 12, after V lost 7 bases and J lost 10 bases. Germline CDR1 and CDR2: LNHDA and SQIVND (reference sequence). Here the CDR3 reads CASTQATSGSGEQFF. CDR3 bases: TGTGCCAGTACCCAGGCCACTAGCGGGAGCGGGGAGCAGTTCTTC. Filled out from reference TRBV19 and TRBJ2-1, the complete variable domain reads DGGITQSPKYLFRKEGQNVTLSCEQNLNHDAMYWYRQDPGQGLRLIYYSQIVNDFQKGDIAEGYSVSREKKESFPLTVTSAQKNPTAFYLCASTQATSGSGEQFFGPGTRLTVL.

This chain uses TRBV30 with TRBJ1-2; the D gene is possibly TRBD1 (5 bases). Germline-derived CDR1 and CDR2 are GTSNPN and SVGIG (reference sequence). The CDR3 runs 12 residues. V was pared by 5 bases and J by 6 bases, with 13 bases between. This CDR3 is CAWAKARDGYTF. DNA of the CDR3: TGTGCCTGGGCTAAAGCCAGGGATGGCTACACCTTC. The full variable domain, completed using reference TRBV30 and TRBJ1-2, is SQTIHQWPATLVQPVGSPLSLECTVEGTSNPNLYWYRQAAGRGLQLLFYSVGIGQISSEVPQNLSASRPQDRQFILSSKKLLLSDSGFYLCAWAKARDGYTFGSGTRLTVV.

The V gene is TRBV11-2, the J gene TRBJ2-1; no reliable D call. The CDR3 runs to 11 residues. Per the germline V gene, CDR1 is SGHAT and CDR2 is FQNNGV. Between the trimmed V and J ends, which lost 4 bases and 6 bases, there was a span of 4 bases. CDR3 amino acids: CASSSLNEQFF. CDR3 nucleotides: TGTGCCAGCAGCTCCCTCAATGAGCAGTTCTTC.

J is TRBJ2-1 and V is TRBV24-1, with D possibly being TRBD2 (6 bases). The CDR3 has 15 residues. CDR1 is KGHDR and CDR2 is SFDVKD in the germline V gene. The germline V and J ends were trimmed by 10 bases and 1 base, with 16 bases remaining between them. The CDR3 loop is CATEAGTSSYNEQFF. CDR3 in DNA: TGTGCCACAGAGGCCGGGACTTCTTCCTACAATGAGCAGTTCTTC.

The chain combines TRBV4-3 with TRBJ2-1, with unresolved D. The CDR3 runs 12 residues. Germline lookup yields CDR1 LGHNA and CDR2 YSLEER. V lost 6 bases and J lost 8, with 11 bases in between. CDR3 nucleotide sequence: TGCGCCAGCAGTCCTAACTTCCATGAGCAGTTCTTC. It is translated as CASSPNFHEQFF.

This chain joins TRBV7-9 and TRBJ2-1, with TRBD1 matching 11 bases. V trimming: 5 bases; J trimming: 10 bases; junction bases outside the gene matches: 13. CDR1 is SEHNR, CDR2 FQNEAQ, per germline (reference sequence). The CDR3 loop spans 16 amino acids. The CDR3 loop reads CASSRLLRDRGDEQFF. The CDR3 coding sequence is TGTGCCAGCAGCCGACTTCTCCGGGACAGGGGGGACGAGCAGTTCTTC.

This clone was detected once. The gene calls are TRBV19 and TRBJ2-1; 11 bases line up with TRBD2. This CDR3 comprises 17 residues. The ends lost 3 bases at V and 0 bases at J; junction bases unmatched: 4. Germline CDR1 and CDR2: LNHDA and SQIVND (reference sequence). This CDR3 reads CASSIVAGGSSYNEQFF. The CDR3 DNA is TGTGCCAGTAGTATCGTAGCGGGAGGGAGCTCCTACAATGAGCAGTTCTTC.

V is TRBV7-3 and J is TRBJ1-2; D gene ambiguous. The CDR3 has 14 amino acids. Between the trimmed V and J ends, which lost 1 base and 0 bases, there was a span of 6 bases. The germline CDR1 and CDR2 sequences are SGHTA and FQGTGA. CDR3 residues: CASSLSQANYGYTF. Written as DNA, the CDR3 is TGTGCCAGCAGCTTAAGTCAGGCTAACTATGGCTACACCTTC. Full variable domain (rest looked up from reference TRBV7-3 and TRBJ1-2): GAGVSQTPSNKVTEKGKYVELRCDPISGHTALYWYRQSLGQGPEFLIYFQGTGAADDSGLPNDRFFAVRPEGSVSTLKIQRTERGDSAVYLCASSLSQANYGYTFGSGTRLTVV.

The chain combines TRBV24-1 with TRBJ2-1; 9 bases agree with TRBD2. In germline, CDR1 is KGHDR, CDR2 SFDVKD. The CDR3 is made up of 15 amino acids. The ends lost 5 bases at V and 4 bases at J; junction bases unmatched: 5. CDR3 sequence (DNA): TGTGCCACCAGTGTCTCGACTAGCGGTTACAATGAGCAGTTCTTC. Amino acid sequence: CATSVSTSGYNEQFF.

This chain links TRBV18 with TRBJ2-7; the D gene is possibly TRBD2 (6 bases). Trimming removed 0 bases from V and 0 bases from J, with 9 bases in between. This CDR3 contains 15 residues. The V gene's germline CDR1 is KGHSH and CDR2 LQKENI. CDR3 nucleotide sequence: TGTGCCAGCTCACCACCTGGGGGGAGCTCCTACGAGCAGTACTTC. Translation: CASSPPGGSSYEQYF.

This clone was detected only a few times. The chain combines TRBV27 with TRBJ2-1; tentatively, D is TRBD2 (6 bases). CDR3 length equals 17 residues. Trimming took off 5 bases at V and 2 bases at J, with 19 bases between the two ends. Germline V gene lookup returns CDR1 MNHEY and CDR2 SMNVEV (reference sequence). In nucleotides, the CDR3 is TGTGCCAGCAGTGCAGACCCCAGGCTAGCGACCTACAATGAGCAGTTCTTC. Translation gives CASSADPRLATYNEQFF.

About this clone: The same CDR3 is also encoded by other DNA sequences in this sample. The chain is built from TRBV28 and TRBJ1-1; 10 bases align to TRBD1. This CDR3 region has 14 residues. V trimming: 4 bases; J trimming: 4 bases; junction bases outside the gene matches: 3. Per germline, CDR1 MDHEN and CDR2 SYDVKM. This CDR3 reads CASSSTGGVTEAFF. The CDR3 nucleotides are TGTGCCAGCAGTTCGACAGGGGGCGTCACTGAAGCTTTCTTT.

The chain links TRBV5-1 to TRBJ1-1; weak D call: TRBD1 (6 bases). The V and J ends lost 2 bases and 11 bases respectively, with 19 bases between them. Germline values: CDR1 SGHRS, CDR2 YFSETQ. The CDR3 runs 14 residues. The CDR3 DNA is TGCGCCAGCAGCTTAAGTACAGGGTTAATTGGGGCTTTCTTT. Protein sequence: CASSLSTGLIGAFF.

The rearrangement joins TRBV7-9 to TRBJ1-1; tentative D call: TRBD1 (5 bases). V was pared by 2 bases and J by 4 bases, with 8 bases between. Germline CDR1 is SEHNR and CDR2 is FQNEAQ (reference sequence). This CDR3 comprises 13 residues. CDR3 residues: CASSLQGSTEAFF. CDR3 DNA sequence: TGTGCCAGCAGCTTACAGGGTAGCACTGAAGCTTTCTTT.

CDR3 in amino acids: CASSQHRGTEAFF. The CDR3 DNA follows: TGTGCCAGCAGCCAACACAGGGGAACTGAAGCTTTCTTT. The chain links TRBV14 to TRBJ1-1; 7 nucleotides agree with TRBD1. CDR3 length equals 13 residues. V lost 2 bases to trimming and J lost 5 bases; unmatched junction nucleotides: 2. Germline CDR1 reads SGHDN; CDR2 reads FVKESK.

The chain employs TRBV29-1 and TRBJ2-3, with 9 positions matching TRBD2. Germline loops: CDR1 SQVTM, CDR2 ANQGSEA. The V gene end was trimmed by 4 bases and the J gene end by 4 bases; junction bases not matched to a gene: 6. This CDR3 spans 14 amino acids. The CDR3 loop is CSVAAGGIADTQYF. In nucleotides, the CDR3 is TGCAGCGTTGCAGCGGGAGGCATTGCAGATACGCAGTATTTT.

This sequence joins TRBV14 and TRBJ1-1; 8 bases line up with TRBD1. With V trimmed by 4 bases and J by 10 bases, 8 bases remained unmatched. The CDR3 is 13 amino acids. Germline CDR1 SGHDN, CDR2 FVKESK. The DNA of the CDR3 is TGTGCCAGCAGCCCCAGGACGACAGGGGCAGCTTTCTTT. The encoded protein is CASSPRTTGAAFF.

The chain couples TRBV25-1 to TRBJ2-3, with 7 bases fitting TRBD1. The J segment lost 1 base and the V segment lost 5 bases, leaving 6 bases of the junction unmatched. The CDR3 has 15 residues. CDR1 and CDR2 from the germline V gene are MGHDK and SYGVNS. The chain's CDR3 is CASSRPGTGTDTQYF. CDR3 DNA sequence: TGTGCCAGCAGTAGACCCGGGACAGGCACAGATACGCAGTATTTT.

The chain links TRBV11-3 to TRBJ2-1; D is uncertain. This CDR3 has 13 residues. The germline gives CDR1 SGHNT, CDR2 YENEEA. V lost 1 base, J lost 5 bases, and 6 bases lay in between. DNA for the CDR3: TGTGCCAGCAGCTTAGTACTCCACAATGAGCAGTTCTTC. Residues: CASSLVLHNEQFF.

V is TRBV11-2 and J is TRBJ2-7; the match to TRBD2 covers 7 bases. CDR1 SGHAT and CDR2 FQNNGV come from the germline V gene. This CDR3 spans 15 amino acids. V trimming: 6 bases; J trimming: 6 bases; junction bases outside the gene matches: 14. CDR3 protein: CASRSGWEGRGEQYF. As DNA, the CDR3 is TGTGCCAGCAGATCGGGATGGGAGGGAAGGGGCGAGCAGTACTTC.